This T cell receptor (beta chain) came from a study of cytomegalovirus exposure and HLA in healthy donors. Germline lookup yields CDR1 SGHRS and CDR2 YFSETQ. Unmatched junction bases numbered 3, after V lost 3 bases and J lost 4 bases. The CDR3 is made up of 14 amino acids. On this clone: What it binds is not known.

Overall study findings and caveats: V- and J-gene trimming of TCR beta was linked (in a later analysis) to a missense DCLRE1C variant. Most TCR sequences were rare, but some public TCRs occurred in many donors.

PCR involved 60 Vbeta and 13 Jbeta primers. Repertoires were generated with immunoSEQ multiplex PCR, while TCRdb's copy carries only in-frame clones and drops some. The sample contains some 100,000 clones, around three quarters of which appear only once. The V gene is TRBV5-1, the J gene TRBJ1-1, with 10 nucleotides matching TRBD1. This TCR came from a woman aged 45-59 years in good health and CMV-seropositive. The sample consisted of PBMCs. CDR3 DNA sequence: TGCGCCAGCAGCTCTGGACAGGGGGGCACTGAAGCTTTCTTT. Translated: CASSSGQGGTEAFF.